The rows below give T cell receptor beta chains drawn from one sample of a study of control samples from healthy donors and cancer patients. Sequenced by immunoSEQ multiplex PCR; TCRdb stores in-frame clones only, minus some. The sample has roughly 52,000 clones, approximately 95% seen once. The sequencing input was blood. The receptors were gathered from a woman aged 25 to 39 in good health. CDR3s include the opening cysteine and the closing phenylalanine or tryptophan. The D gene is left open where the match is weak. Clone size is stated in some rows and not others, as once, few, many or a class when expanded.

V	size	D	J	CDR3	DNA
TRBV6-1	-	TRBD2	TRBJ2-3	CASSGPVAPSGTTDTQYF	TGTGCCAGCAGTGGTCCAGTCGCCCCTAGCGGAACTACAGATACGCAGTATTTT
TRBV5-1	-	-	TRBJ2-5	CASSSSGLPGETQYF	TGCGCCAGCAGCAGTAGCGGACTCCCGGGAGAGACCCAGTACTTC
TRBV11-2	-	TRBD2	TRBJ2-7	CASSLSSGGPYEQYF	TGTGCCAGCAGCTTATCTAGCGGGGGTCCCTACGAGCAGTACTTC
TRBV27	-	TRBD1	TRBJ2-7	CASGRGQAYEQYF	TGTGCCAGCGGCCGGGGACAGGCCTACGAGCAGTACTTC
TRBV3-1/TRBV3-2	-	-	TRBJ2-2	CASSPWGGEGPGELFF	TGTGCCAGCAGCCCGTGGGGCGGGGAAGGTCCCGGGGAGCTGTTTTTT
TRBV5-8	-	TRBD1	TRBJ1-5	CASSMGQVFSNQPQHF	TGTGCCAGCAGCATGGGACAGGTATTTAGCAATCAGCCCCAGCATTTT
TRBV5-4	-	-	TRBJ2-7	CASSFGGDEQYF	TGTGCCAGCAGCTTCGGTGGGGACGAGCAGTACTTC
TRBV19	-	-	TRBJ2-1	CASRRGYEQFF	TGTGCCAGCCGACGGGGCTATGAGCAGTTCTTC
TRBV6-5	-	-	TRBJ1-2	CASAGGVGYTF	TGTGCCAGCGCGGGGGGGGTTGGCTACACCTTC
TRBV5-1	-	-	TRBJ2-1	CASSLGLGAGSYNEQFF	TGCGCCAGCAGCTTGGGTTTAGGTGCGGGATCCTACAATGAGCAGTTCTTC
TRBV9	-	TRBD1	TRBJ1-6	CASSPRGGPGGTPLHF	TGTGCCAGCAGCCCCCGTGGGGGGCCAGGGGGGACACCCCTCCACTTT
TRBV11-1	-	-	TRBJ1-4	CASSLARGPGGEKLFF	TGTGCCAGCAGCTTAGCGCGAGGTCCTGGTGGTGAAAAACTGTTTTTT
TRBV7-9	-	TRBD2	TRBJ2-3	CASSLSGSPSTDTQYF	TGTGCCAGCAGCTTAAGCGGGAGTCCTTCGACAGATACGCAGTATTTT
TRBV4-1	-	-	TRBJ1-1	CASATAGRTEAFF	TGCGCCAGCGCTACGGCAGGTAGAACTGAAGCTTTCTTT
TRBV6-5	-	-	TRBJ2-5	CASSYSDGQETQYF	TGTGCCAGCAGTTACTCCGACGGGCAAGAGACCCAGTACTTC
TRBV27	-	TRBD1	TRBJ1-1	CASSFTGDTEAFF	TGTGCCAGCAGTTTCACAGGGGACACTGAAGCTTTCTTT
TRBV28	-	TRBD1	TRBJ1-2	CASRVTGADGYTF	TGTGCCAGCAGGGTGACAGGGGCAGACGGCTACACCTTC
TRBV28	-	-	TRBJ1-2	CASSIGTPGYTF	TGTGCCAGCAGCATAGGGACGCCGGGCTACACCTTC
TRBV12-3/TRBV12-4	-	-	TRBJ2-1	CASSLVSRNEQFF	TGTGCCAGCAGTTTAGTTAGCCGCAATGAGCAGTTCTTC
TRBV19	-	TRBD2	TRBJ2-3	CASRPPGLAGDTQYF	TGTGCCAGTAGGCCACCGGGACTAGCGGGAGATACGCAGTATTTT
TRBV6-1	-	-	TRBJ1-5	CASSERGRVGQPQHF	TGTGCCAGCAGTGAAAGGGGCAGGGTGGGTCAGCCCCAGCATTTT
TRBV11-2	-	-	TRBJ2-7	CASSQTRGYEQYF	TGTGCCAGCAGCCAAACACGGGGCTACGAGCAGTACTTC
TRBV19	-	-	TRBJ2-3	CASSMEQDTQYF	TGTGCCAGTAGTATGGAGCAAGATACGCAGTATTTT
TRBV11-2	-	TRBD1	TRBJ1-1	CASSATGELAEAFF	TGTGCCAGCAGCGCCACAGGGGAACTGGCTGAAGCTTTCTTT
TRBV9	-	-	TRBJ2-1	CASSPKVGEQFF	TGTGCCAGCAGCCCCAAGGTCGGTGAGCAGTTCTTC
TRBV19	-	TRBD2	TRBJ2-7	CASSIRGLAGPDEQYF	TGTGCCAGTAGTATAAGGGGACTAGCGGGACCCGACGAGCAGTACTTC
TRBV12-3/TRBV12-4	-	-	TRBJ1-1	CASSYFREHF	TGTGCCAGCAGCTATTTCCGGGAACACTTT
TRBV28	-	-	TRBJ1-2	CASVLRGLISGSYTF	TGTGCCAGCGTTCTGAGGGGTTTAATATCCGGGAGCTACACCTTC
TRBV6-6	-	TRBD2	TRBJ2-1	CASTPTSEPYNEQFF	TGTGCCAGCACTCCAACTAGCGAGCCCTACAATGAGCAGTTCTTC
TRBV6-4	-	TRBD2	TRBJ2-3	CASSDSTGGSGSACSTDTQYF	TGTGCCAGCAGTGACTCGACCGGTGGTAGCGGGAGTGCATGTAGCACAGATACGCAGTATTTT
TRBV27	-	-	TRBJ2-3	CASSLRDTQYF	TGTGCCAGCAGTTTACGAGATACGCAGTATTTT
TRBV7-9	-	TRBD2	TRBJ2-1	CASSLVRLAGANEQFF	TGTGCCAGCAGCTTAGTCAGACTAGCGGGGGCCAATGAGCAGTTCTTC
TRBV2	-	TRBD2	TRBJ2-5	CASSERLAGGQVGETQYF	TGTGCCAGCAGTGAAAGACTAGCGGGAGGGCAGGTGGGAGAGACCCAGTACTTC
TRBV5-5	-	TRBD1	TRBJ2-7	CASSTSTGGWEQYF	TGTGCCAGCAGTACATCGACAGGGGGCTGGGAGCAGTACTTC
TRBV5-1	-	TRBD1	TRBJ2-7	CASSVSGQSSEQYF	TGCGCCAGCAGCGTGTCGGGACAGTCCTCCGAGCAGTACTTC
TRBV2	-	TRBD2	TRBJ2-1	CASSFPQAGGNNEQFF	TGTGCCAGCAGTTTCCCCCAAGCGGGAGGCAACAATGAGCAGTTCTTC
TRBV30	-	-	TRBJ2-5	CAWSGTARETQYF	TGTGCCTGGAGTGGCACGGCCCGGGAGACCCAGTACTTC
TRBV28	-	TRBD1	TRBJ2-7	CASKPLRGTGGYEQYF	TGTGCCAGCAAACCTTTACGAGGGACAGGGGGCTACGAGCAGTACTTC
TRBV11-2	once	-	TRBJ1-1	CASSSRAVMNTEAFF	TGTGCCAGCAGCTCGAGAGCCGTCATGAACACTGAAGCTTTCTTT
TRBV7-3	-	-	TRBJ2-1	CASSQGVRTGNEQFF	TGTGCCAGCAGTCAGGGTGTTAGAACTGGCAATGAGCAGTTCTTC
TRBV12-5	-	-	TRBJ2-1	CASARGGQGYNEQFF	TGTGCTAGTGCCCGGGGGGGACAGGGATACAATGAGCAGTTCTTC
TRBV19	-	-	TRBJ2-3	CASSSRPEDTQYF	TGTGCCAGTAGTAGTAGGCCGGAGGATACGCAGTATTTT
TRBV10-3	-	-	TRBJ2-7	CATGTLLSYEQYF	TGTGCCACTGGGACACTTTTAAGCTACGAGCAGTACTTC
TRBV7-9	-	TRBD2	TRBJ2-4	CASSLISSGRAKNIQYF	TGTGCCAGCAGCTTAATTTCTAGCGGGAGGGCCAAAAACATTCAGTACTTC
TRBV28	-	-	TRBJ2-3	CASSLTPQGVGTDTQYF	TGTGCCAGCAGTTTAACCCCACAGGGTGTTGGGACAGATACGCAGTATTTT
TRBV5-4	-	-	TRBJ1-2	CASSLFTGNNYGYTF	TGTGCCAGCAGCTTGTTCACAGGCAATAACTATGGCTACACCTTC
TRBV6-2/TRBV6-3	-	-	TRBJ2-5	CASSSGYETQYF	TGTGCCAGCAGTTCGGGGTATGAGACCCAGTACTTC
TRBV12-3/TRBV12-4	-	-	TRBJ2-7	CASSSSLHYEQYF	TGTGCCAGCAGTTCTAGCCTTCATTACGAGCAGTACTTC
TRBV14	-	-	TRBJ2-1	CASSPGTSSYNEQFF	TGTGCCAGCAGCCCCGGGACAAGCTCCTACAATGAGCAGTTCTTC
TRBV6-1	-	-	TRBJ1-5	CASRPSEQPQHF	TGTGCCAGCAGACCATCAGAACAGCCCCAGCATTTT
TRBV19	-	TRBD1	TRBJ1-2	CASSRPGQADYGYTF	TGTGCCAGTAGTCGACCGGGACAGGCGGACTATGGCTACACCTTC
TRBV9	-	-	TRBJ1-2	CASSVGEALGYTF	TGTGCCAGCAGCGTAGGTGAGGCGCTTGGCTACACCTTC
TRBV18	-	-	TRBJ2-1	CASSPTVGSLNEQFF	TGTGCCAGCTCACCGACGGTCGGCTCCTTGAATGAGCAGTTCTTC
TRBV1	-	-	TRBJ2-7	CTSSLYEQYF	TGCACCAGCAGCCTCTACGAGCAGTACTTC
TRBV7-2	-	TRBD2	TRBJ2-2	CASSNGLAGTGELFF	TGTGCCAGCAGCAACGGACTAGCGGGGACCGGGGAGCTGTTTTTT
TRBV24-1	few	-	TRBJ2-7	CATSGGHEQYF	TGTGCCACCAGCGGGGGCCACGAGCAGTACTTC
TRBV11-2	-	TRBD2	TRBJ2-1	CASSARQFLADQGGNEQFF	TGTGCCAGCAGCGCCAGACAGTTCCTAGCGGACCAAGGTGGGAATGAGCAGTTCTTC
TRBV14	-	-	TRBJ1-1	CASSQELGTEAFF	TGTGCCAGCAGCCAAGAATTAGGAACTGAAGCTTTCTTT
TRBV11-2	few	TRBD1	TRBJ1-1	CASSFQGATEAFF	TGTGCCAGCAGCTTCCAGGGGGCAACTGAAGCTTTCTTT